The present T cell receptor beta chain was sequenced within a study of blood T cells in healthy people across ages. Donors were systemically healthy Caucasian individuals from Russia aged about 6 to 95 years. The V gene end was trimmed by 3 bases and the J gene end by 9 bases; junction bases not matched to a gene: 11. The CDR3 sequence is 18 residues long. Germline values: CDR1 SGHAT, CDR2 FQDESV (reference sequence). Alongside a J-beta primer mix, a sample-barcoded 5' primer served in a second PCR lasting 7 to 11 cycles. TCRdb re-called the 5' RACE reads with MiXCR, one entry per CDR3 protein. The sample includes 380,000 or so distinct CDR3 sequences, roughly half of them seen just once.

Sequenced material: blood. V is TRBV11-1 and J is TRBJ2-1; 16 positions match TRBD2. The origin of this receptor is a man in his fifties or sixties in good health. CDR3 coding DNA: TGTGCCAGCAGCTTTGGGACTAGCGGGAGGGCCCTCCGGGTTGAGCAGTTCTTC. Amino acid sequence: CASSFGTSGRALRVEQFF.